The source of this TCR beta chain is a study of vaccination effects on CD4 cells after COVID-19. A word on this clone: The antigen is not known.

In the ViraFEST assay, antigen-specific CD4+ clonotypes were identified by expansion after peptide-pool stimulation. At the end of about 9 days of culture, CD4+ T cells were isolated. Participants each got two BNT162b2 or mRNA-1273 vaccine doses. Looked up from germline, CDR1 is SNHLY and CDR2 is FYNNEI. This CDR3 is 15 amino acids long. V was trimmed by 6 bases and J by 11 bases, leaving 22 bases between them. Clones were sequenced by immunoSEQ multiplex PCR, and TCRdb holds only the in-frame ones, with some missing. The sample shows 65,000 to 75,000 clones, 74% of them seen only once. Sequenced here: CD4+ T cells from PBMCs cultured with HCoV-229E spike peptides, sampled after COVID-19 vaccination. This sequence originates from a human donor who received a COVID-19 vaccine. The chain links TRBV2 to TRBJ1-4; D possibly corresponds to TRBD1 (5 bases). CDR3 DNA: TGTGCCAGCAGAGATAACGGGGCGGTTATGTTTAAACTGTTTTTT. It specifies CASRDNGAVMFKLFF.